Following are 21 T cell receptor beta chains from one sample sequenced in a study of T cells after yellow fever vaccination. MiXCR was run by TCRdb on the 5' RACE reads, yielding one entry per CDR3 protein. In the table there are 450,000 to 550,000 distinct CDR3 sequences, about a fifth of which are singletons. The specimen was PBMCs, collected 15 days after the yellow fever booster vaccination. The receptor source for this set is a man aged 25-45 years who received the YFV17D yellow fever vaccine.

The gene calls are TRBV5-1 and TRBJ2-5, with D possibly being TRBD1 (8 bases). The length of the CDR3 is 15 residues. V lost 4 bases to trimming and J lost 4 bases, with 17 bases between them. Germline-derived CDR1 and CDR2 are SGHRS and YFSETQ. The CDR3 loop reads CASSMTGEGGETQYF. The CDR3 DNA follows: TGCGCCAGCAGCATGACAGGGGAGGGCGGAGAGACCCAGTACTTC.

The sample holds a few counts of this clonotype. This chain uses TRBV5-1 with TRBJ2-1; 13 nucleotides align to TRBD2. The J segment lost 5 bases and the V segment lost 4 bases, leaving 6 bases of the junction unmatched. CDR1 is SGHRS and CDR2 is YFSETQ in the germline V gene. The CDR3 has 16 residues. The CDR3 bases are TGCGCCAGCAGCCCCTTAGGGACTAGCGGGAACAATGAGCAGTTCTTC. Protein product: CASSPLGTSGNNEQFF.

The sample holds a few counts of this clonotype. This chain joins TRBV10-2 and TRBJ2-1; possible D gene TRBD2, 5 bases. V lost 2 bases, J lost 9 bases, and 11 bases lay in between. The germline CDR1 and CDR2 sequences are WSHSY and SAAADI. The CDR3 has 13 amino acids. The CDR3: CASSEGLLVEQFF. In nucleotides, the CDR3 is TGCGCCAGCAGTGAGGGACTCTTGGTTGAGCAGTTCTTC.

This clonotype occurred a few times. V gene TRBV5-6 combines with J gene TRBJ2-3; TRBD2 agrees at 8 bases. V shed 2 bases and J 4 bases; nucleotides not matched to a gene: 6. The CDR3 loop spans 15 amino acids. The germline gives CDR1 SGHDT, CDR2 YYEEEE. The CDR3 region has the DNA TGTGCCAGCAGCTTTCCGGGGGGGCTGGCAGATACGCAGTATTTT. The encoded protein is CASSFPGGLADTQYF.

In its sample, this clonotype was seen a few times. The chain carries TRBV23-1 and TRBJ2-2; the match to TRBD1 covers 8 bases. TRBV23-1 is placed among ORFs of uncertain function. This CDR3 region has 17 residues. J was trimmed by 4 bases and V by 6 bases; bases with no gene match: 13. CDR3 in DNA: TGCGCCAGCAGACTCGCGCCGGGACAGGCGGTCACCGGGGAGCTGTTTTTT. Amino acid sequence: CASRLAPGQAVTGELFF.

The rearrangement links TRBV6-2 or TRBV6-3 to TRBJ2-4; the D gene is possibly TRBD2 (6 bases). The V end lost 6 bases, the J end lost 12 bases, and 39 bases lay between the germline ends. Germline V gives CDR1 MNHEY, CDR2 SVGEGT. The CDR3 has 20 amino acids. In DNA form, the CDR3 reads TGTGCCAGCAGGATGGGGGTCGGCGGGATGACCCCTCGGGAAAACGAGGGTCAGTACTTC. Translating gives CASRMGVGGMTPRENEGQYF.

Only one count was recorded for this clonotype. The chain recombines TRBV5-6 with TRBJ2-5, with 10 nucleotides matching TRBD1. The germline V gene has CDR1 SGHDT and CDR2 YYEEEE. This CDR3 spans 20 amino acids. The J segment lost 3 bases and the V segment lost 4 bases, leaving 21 bases of the junction unmatched. CDR3 in DNA: TGTGCCAGCAGCCTAATTCGACAGGGGGCCTCCACCCCAGGGAAAGAGACCCAGTACTTC. Residues: CASSLIRQGASTPGKETQYF.

The V gene is TRBV4-2, the J gene TRBJ2-1, with D perhaps being TRBD1 or TRBD2 (5 bases each). Germline loops: CDR1 LGHNA, CDR2 YNFKEQ. V lost 0 bases to trimming and J lost 6 bases, with 12 bases between them. CDR3 length: 15 residues. DNA of the CDR3: TGTGCCAGCAGCCAAGAAGAGAGGGGTAGCAATGAGCAGTTCTTC. Translating it yields CASSQEERGSNEQFF.

CDR3 protein: CASSQKLLGEQFF. The DNA of the CDR3 is TGTGCCAGCAGCCAGAAGTTGTTAGGTGAGCAGTTCTTC. V gene TRBV7-2 combines with J gene TRBJ2-1; D is undetermined. The germline V gene encodes CDR1 SGHTA and CDR2 FQGNSA. V lost 5 bases to trimming and J lost 9 bases, with 14 bases between them. CDR3 length equals 13 residues.

This chain uses TRBV2 with TRBJ2-3; TRBD2 is a possible D gene (6 bases). Germline CDR1 reads SNHLY; CDR2 reads FYNNEI. This CDR3 region has 15 residues. Trimming took 7 bases from V and 0 from J, leaving 14 bases between them. The chain's CDR3 is CASKSLARSTDTQYF. DNA for the CDR3: TGTGCCAGCAAATCACTAGCACGGAGCACAGATACGCAGTATTTT.

The chain joins TRBV4-3 to TRBJ2-7, with 7 bases identical to TRBD2. V lost 3 bases to trimming and J lost 4 bases; unmatched junction nucleotides: 9. Germline values: CDR1 LGHNA, CDR2 YSLEER. The CDR3 has 15 amino acids. The CDR3 sequence is CASSHGGGSGYEQYF. Here the CDR3 DNA reads TGCGCCAGCAGCCACGGAGGCGGGAGTGGGTACGAGCAGTACTTC.

This clonotype was seen a handful of times. The chain carries TRBV20-1 and TRBJ2-1, with 12 positions matching TRBD2. The CDR3 sequence is 16 residues long. The V gene end was trimmed by 0 bases and the J gene end by 3 bases; junction bases not matched to a gene: 3. Germline V lookup: CDR1 DFQATT, CDR2 SNEGSKA (reference sequence). The CDR3 DNA follows: TGCAGTGCTAGAGATACGACTAGCGGGGGCTACAATGAGCAGTTCTTC. Translated: CSARDTTSGGYNEQFF.

The chain combines TRBV12-3 or TRBV12-4 with TRBJ2-7; D ambiguous. V lost 5 bases and J 5 bases, leaving 10 bases between the germline ends. There are 12 residues in the CDR3. Here the CDR3 reads CASSTSRHEQYF. Here the CDR3 DNA reads TGTGCCAGCAGTACCAGTCGGCACGAGCAGTACTTC.

This clonotype has a count of ten or more. The rearrangement links TRBV7-2 to TRBJ2-7; perhaps TRBD1 as D (5 bases). Trimming took 8 bases from V and 0 from J, leaving 17 bases between them. Germline V gene lookup returns CDR1 SGHTA and CDR2 FQGNSA. This CDR3 comprises 15 residues. Written as DNA, the CDR3 is TGTGCCAGCGGCTCGAAAGGGGCTTCCTCCTACGAGCAGTACTTC. Translated: CASGSKGASSYEQYF.

This chain connects TRBV11-2 to TRBJ2-2; 11 bases are shared with TRBD2. The junction had 11 bases not matched to a gene; V was cut back by 10 bases and J by 4 bases. Germline lookup yields CDR1 SGHAT and CDR2 FQNNGV. CDR3 size: 16 residues. The CDR3 DNA reads as TGTGCCATTCCGAGCACTAGCGGGAGTAGCACCGGGGAGCTGTTTTTT. Translated: CAIPSTSGSSTGELFF.

This chain uses TRBV12-3 or TRBV12-4 with TRBJ2-2; tentatively, D is TRBD1 (5 bases). CDR3 length: 14 residues. Trimming cost V 3 bases and J 5 bases, with 10 bases left between them. The CDR3 bases are TGTGCCAGCAGTTTTAGGGCAGGGACCGGGGAGCTGTTTTTT. Its translation is CASSFRAGTGELFF.

This clonotype was counted a few times. This chain uses TRBV11-1 with TRBJ2-3; D is uncertain. Germline loops: CDR1 SGHAT, CDR2 FQDESV (reference sequence). Trimming took 0 bases from V and 5 from J, leaving 6 bases between them. The CDR3 length is 13 residues. CDR3 in DNA: TGTGCCAGCAGCTTAGCGCTCCAAGATACGCAGTATTTT. Translated, it gives CASSLALQDTQYF.

This chain joins TRBV5-1 and TRBJ2-3; D may be TRBD2 (6 bases). This CDR3 contains 15 residues. Germline CDR1 SGHRS, CDR2 YFSETQ. Trimming stripped 1 base from V and 2 bases from J, with 11 bases between. The CDR3 bases are TGCGCCAGCAGCTTGAAGCGGGCCACCACAGATACGCAGTATTTT. It codes for CASSLKRATTDTQYF.

The genes are TRBV6-1 and TRBJ2-3; TRBD2 matches at 9 bases. The CDR3 has 17 residues. Germline V gene sequence: CDR1 MNHNS, CDR2 SASEGT. Trimming cost V 7 bases and J 4 bases; bases outside gene matches: 15. CDR3 residues: CASTPRGSGSRADTQYF. CDR3 DNA sequence: TGTGCCAGCACTCCCAGGGGTAGCGGGAGTCGGGCAGATACGCAGTATTTT.

The chain is built from TRBV20-1 and TRBJ2-7; tentative D call: TRBD2 (5 bases). Germline V gives CDR1 DFQATT, CDR2 SNEGSKA (reference sequence). The V end lost 2 bases, the J end lost 3 bases, and 14 bases lay between the germline ends. CDR3 length equals 14 residues. The CDR3 here is CSARISRANYEQYF. Here the CDR3 DNA reads TGCAGTGCTAGAATCTCGCGGGCCAACTACGAGCAGTACTTC.

The chain combines TRBV5-1 with TRBJ2-1; D gene uncertain. The CDR3 is 12 amino acids. Germline-derived CDR1 and CDR2 are SGHRS and YFSETQ. Trimming took off 9 bases at V and 6 bases at J, with 13 bases between the two ends. The CDR3 DNA sequence: TGCGCCACCAGGATCTCGGGCAATGAGCAGTTCTTC. This codes for CATRISGNEQFF.